These T cell receptor beta chains were read from a single sample in a study of CD8 T cell repertoires and HIV-1 epitope variants. Their antigen targets remain unknown. The data were produced by immunoSEQ multiplex PCR, yet TCRdb's version contains in-frame clones alone and is incomplete. The sample shows 7,300 or so clones, about 64% of them seen only once. What was sequenced was cultured CD8+ T cells derived from PBMCs. The origin of the receptors is a male donor with HIV. Each CDR3 is given with its conserved first and last residue. Fields, in order: J gene, V gene, CDR3 protein.

TRBJ2-3	TRBV5-1	CASSLRARRGLAGTDTQYF
TRBJ2-2	TRBV27	CASSTRQSMRELFF
TRBJ2-2	TRBV9	CASSVHRDRDTGELFF
TRBJ2-7	TRBV7-8	CASSPVVTGEQYF
TRBJ1-5	TRBV5-1	CASSPTGHQPQHF
TRBJ2-6	TRBV6-5	CASTLVSGANVLTF
TRBJ2-2	TRBV15	CATSVGANTGELFF
TRBJ2-5	TRBV6-6	CASSPEGGETQYF
TRBJ1-3	TRBV27	CASKSGPLSGNTIYF
TRBJ2-1	TRBV10-2	CASSVPSGLYNEQFF
TRBJ2-2	TRBV4-2	CASSQDSGERRAGELFF
TRBJ2-1	TRBV10-3	CAISDPTGEQFF
TRBJ1-3	TRBV28	CASSLVQNTGNTIYF
TRBJ2-2	TRBV27	CASRQVSGPWDTGELFF
TRBJ2-7	TRBV6-5	CASSLTGSFTYEQYF
TRBJ2-1	TRBV9	CASSKIAGDEQFF
TRBJ2-7	TRBV27	CASSLGTGVYEQYF
TRBJ2-7	TRBV5-8	CASTRWAQGSDEQYF
TRBJ1-5	TRBV25-1	CASSGTGDQPQHF
TRBJ1-1	TRBV9	CASSSSRDRGHEAFF
TRBJ2-7	TRBV29-1	CSVEVGDRAYEQYF
TRBJ2-7	TRBV19	CASSTGLKYEQYF
TRBJ1-5	TRBV7-2	CASRAGTQPQHF
TRBJ2-3	TRBV5-6	CASSPTRDNTDTQYF
TRBJ1-2	TRBV28	CASSQDRGDYGYTF
TRBJ2-7	TRBV5-1	CASSLTSGKYEQYF
TRBJ1-1	TRBV11-2	CASSLEGENTEAFF
TRBJ1-1	TRBV28	CASSWDRATEAFF